This is a list of T cell receptor beta chains from one sample in a study of blood T cell repertoires in COVID-19. The assay was immunoSEQ multiplex PCR, and TCRdb's table has in-frame clones only and misses some. The profile shows tens of thousands of clones, around 79% of them singletons. Material: peripheral blood. These receptors all come from a human donor in a cohort sampled during active COVID-19. CDR3s include the opening cysteine and the closing phenylalanine or tryptophan. Each record gives: CDR3 protein, CDR3 DNA, clone size, V gene, J gene, D gene. The D gene is left open where the match is weak. The listing skips clone size in some rows; elsewhere it reads once, few, many or a size class.

CDR3aa: CASSGNRGPYNEQFF
CDR3nt: TGTGCCAGCAGCGGGAACAGGGGACCCTACAATGAGCAGTTCTTC
abundance: -
v_gene: TRBV5-5
j_gene: TRBJ2-1
d_gene: TRBD1

CDR3aa: CASSPPVRGRTEAFF
CDR3nt: TGTGCCAGCTCACCACCGGTGAGGGGGCGGACTGAAGCTTTCTTT
abundance: -
v_gene: TRBV18
j_gene: TRBJ1-1
d_gene: TRBD1

CDR3aa: CASSSGLAQAGELFF
CDR3nt: TGTGCCAGCAGTTCGGGACTAGCACAGGCCGGGGAGCTGTTTTTT
abundance: few
v_gene: TRBV27
j_gene: TRBJ2-2
d_gene: TRBD2

CDR3aa: CAWSSLGPGGYGYTF
CDR3nt: TGTGCCTGGAGTAGTTTGGGCCCTGGAGGCTATGGCTACACCTTC
abundance: -
v_gene: TRBV30
j_gene: TRBJ1-2
d_gene: -

CDR3aa: CASSPSVGHNEQFF
CDR3nt: TGTGCCAGCAGCCCTAGCGTTGGCCACAATGAGCAGTTCTTC
abundance: -
v_gene: TRBV3-1/TRBV3-2
j_gene: TRBJ2-1
d_gene: -

CDR3aa: CASSFLEGNYGYTF
CDR3nt: TGTGCCAGCAGCTTTCTTGAGGGCAACTATGGCTACACCTTC
abundance: -
v_gene: TRBV7-9
j_gene: TRBJ1-2
d_gene: -

CDR3aa: CASQELAGGLEQYF
CDR3nt: TGCGCCAGCCAAGAACTAGCGGGAGGGCTCGAGCAGTACTTC
abundance: -
v_gene: TRBV10-2
j_gene: TRBJ2-7
d_gene: TRBD2

CDR3aa: CASSVQTEAFF
CDR3nt: TGTGCCAGCTCAGTCCAGACTGAAGCTTTCTTT
abundance: -
v_gene: TRBV18
j_gene: TRBJ1-1
d_gene: -

CDR3aa: CASTNSGASWEQYF
CDR3nt: TGTGCCAGCACCAACAGCGGAGCCTCTTGGGAGCAGTACTTC
abundance: -
v_gene: TRBV27
j_gene: TRBJ2-7
d_gene: -

CDR3aa: CASSRSRRVGNTIYF
CDR3nt: TGTGCCAGCAGTAGAAGCCGGAGGGTTGGAAACACCATATATTTT
abundance: -
v_gene: TRBV6-5
j_gene: TRBJ1-3
d_gene: -

CDR3aa: CASMPRLAGALWEQFF
CDR3nt: TGTGCCAGCATGCCGAGACTAGCGGGAGCCCTCTGGGAGCAGTTCTTC
abundance: -
v_gene: TRBV3-1/TRBV3-2
j_gene: TRBJ2-1
d_gene: TRBD2

CDR3aa: CASSATSGRGNEQFF
CDR3nt: TGTGCCAGCAGCGCTACTAGCGGGAGGGGTAATGAGCAGTTCTTC
abundance: -
v_gene: TRBV5-4
j_gene: TRBJ2-1
d_gene: TRBD2

CDR3aa: CASRQGQGTKLFF
CDR3nt: TGTGCCAGCAGACAGGGACAGGGCACAAAACTGTTTTTT
abundance: few
v_gene: TRBV6-5
j_gene: TRBJ1-4
d_gene: TRBD1

CDR3aa: CASSPRGQGNTEAFF
CDR3nt: TGTGCCAGCTCACCACGGGGACAGGGGAACACTGAAGCTTTCTTT
abundance: -
v_gene: TRBV18
j_gene: TRBJ1-1
d_gene: TRBD1

CDR3aa: CASTRRGSNQPQHF
CDR3nt: TGTGCCAGCACCCGGCGCGGCAGCAATCAGCCCCAGCATTTT
abundance: -
v_gene: TRBV5-6
j_gene: TRBJ1-5
d_gene: -

CDR3aa: CASTQSGRAYNEQFF
CDR3nt: TGTGCCAGCACTCAGTCGGGGAGGGCCTACAATGAGCAGTTCTTC
abundance: once
v_gene: TRBV28
j_gene: TRBJ2-1
d_gene: TRBD2

CDR3aa: CASSERTVGQPQHF
CDR3nt: TGTGCCAGCAGTGAAAGGACAGTGGGGCAGCCCCAGCATTTT
abundance: few
v_gene: TRBV2
j_gene: TRBJ1-5
d_gene: -

CDR3aa: CASSPAGQASYEQYF
CDR3nt: TGCGCCAGCAGCCCCGCGGGACAGGCCTCCTACGAGCAGTACTTC
abundance: -
v_gene: TRBV5-1
j_gene: TRBJ2-7
d_gene: TRBD1

CDR3aa: CASSLSGGNTEAFF
CDR3nt: TGTGCCAGCAGCTTGTCAGGGGGGAACACTGAAGCTTTCTTT
abundance: -
v_gene: TRBV5-8
j_gene: TRBJ1-1
d_gene: TRBD1

CDR3aa: CASRIRGGELFF
CDR3nt: TGTGCCAGCAGAATAAGGGGCGGGGAGCTGTTTTTT
abundance: -
v_gene: TRBV6-5
j_gene: TRBJ2-2
d_gene: -

CDR3aa: CASRSGLAGPPRNTGELFF
CDR3nt: TGCGCCAGCAGATCGGGACTAGCGGGACCTCCCAGGAACACCGGGGAGCTGTTTTTT
abundance: few
v_gene: TRBV5-1
j_gene: TRBJ2-2
d_gene: TRBD2

CDR3aa: CASSPRTGGAVLSNQPQHF
CDR3nt: TGTGCCAGTAGTCCCCGGACAGGGGGCGCCGTCCTTAGCAATCAGCCCCAGCATTTT
abundance: -
v_gene: TRBV19
j_gene: TRBJ1-5
d_gene: TRBD1

CDR3aa: CASSWSDSYEQYF
CDR3nt: TGCGCCAGCAGCTGGTCGGACAGCTACGAGCAGTACTTC
abundance: -
v_gene: TRBV5-1
j_gene: TRBJ2-7
d_gene: -

CDR3aa: CASSLNPGLYEGLFF
CDR3nt: TGTGCCAGCAGCTTAAATCCGGGACTATATGAGGGGCTGTTTTTT
abundance: -
v_gene: TRBV7-2
j_gene: TRBJ2-2
d_gene: TRBD2

CDR3aa: CASSLFSASSSYNEQFF
CDR3nt: TGCGCCAGCAGCCTGTTTAGCGCCTCAAGCTCCTACAATGAGCAGTTCTTC
abundance: -
v_gene: TRBV5-1
j_gene: TRBJ2-1
d_gene: -

CDR3aa: CSARRRSPGHTGELFF
CDR3nt: TGCAGCGCCCGACGGCGGAGCCCGGGTCACACCGGGGAGCTGTTTTTT
abundance: -
v_gene: TRBV29-1
j_gene: TRBJ2-2
d_gene: -

CDR3aa: CASSPPNRGGNQPQHF
CDR3nt: TGTGCCAGCTCACCACCCAATAGAGGAGGCAATCAGCCCCAGCATTTT
abundance: -
v_gene: TRBV18
j_gene: TRBJ1-5
d_gene: -

CDR3aa: CASSYSSGTQYF
CDR3nt: TGTGCCAGCAGTTACTCGTCCGGGACCCAGTACTTC
abundance: once
v_gene: TRBV6-5
j_gene: TRBJ2-5
d_gene: -

CDR3aa: CASSDRGSNEQFF
CDR3nt: TGTGCCAGCTCAGACAGGGGAAGCAATGAGCAGTTCTTC
abundance: -
v_gene: TRBV18
j_gene: TRBJ2-1
d_gene: TRBD1

CDR3aa: CSALAGGRVKYF
CDR3nt: TGCAGCGCCCTAGCGGGAGGGAGGGTGAAGTACTTC
abundance: -
v_gene: TRBV29-1
j_gene: TRBJ2-4
d_gene: TRBD2

CDR3aa: CASSLRGQGMNTGELFF
CDR3nt: TGTGCCAGCAGTTTAAGGGGACAGGGGATGAACACCGGGGAGCTGTTTTTT
abundance: -
v_gene: TRBV28
j_gene: TRBJ2-2
d_gene: TRBD1

CDR3aa: CASSPGTGIKAEAFF
CDR3nt: TGCGCCAGCAGCCCCGGGACAGGGATAAAGGCTGAAGCTTTCTTT
abundance: once
v_gene: TRBV5-1
j_gene: TRBJ1-1
d_gene: TRBD1

CDR3aa: CASSLGRGSGEQYF
CDR3nt: TGCGCCAGCAGCTTGGGCAGGGGGTCAGGGGAGCAGTACTTC
abundance: few
v_gene: TRBV5-1
j_gene: TRBJ2-7
d_gene: TRBD1

CDR3aa: CASSLGGVIRGETQYF
CDR3nt: TGTGCCAGCAGCTTAGGAGGGGTGATCAGGGGTGAGACCCAGTACTTC
abundance: -
v_gene: TRBV7-9
j_gene: TRBJ2-5
d_gene: -

CDR3aa: CASSFSGNNNEQFF
CDR3nt: TGTGCCAGCAGCTTTAGCGGAAACAACAATGAGCAGTTCTTC
abundance: few
v_gene: TRBV11-2
j_gene: TRBJ2-1
d_gene: -

CDR3aa: CASSFGDSTDTQYF
CDR3nt: TGCGCCAGCAGCTTCGGGGATAGCACAGATACGCAGTATTTT
abundance: -
v_gene: TRBV5-1
j_gene: TRBJ2-3
d_gene: -

CDR3aa: CASSSTGSSFGEQYF
CDR3nt: TGTGCCAGCAGCAGCACAGGGTCTTCGTTCGGGGAGCAGTACTTC
abundance: -
v_gene: TRBV7-9
j_gene: TRBJ2-7
d_gene: -

CDR3aa: CASSPSSSTEAFF
CDR3nt: TGTGCCAGCTCACCCTCTTCCAGCACTGAAGCTTTCTTT
abundance: -
v_gene: TRBV18
j_gene: TRBJ1-1
d_gene: -

CDR3aa: CASSLGQGNYGYTF
CDR3nt: TGTGCCAGCAGCCTGGGACAGGGCAACTATGGCTACACCTTC
abundance: -
v_gene: TRBV2
j_gene: TRBJ1-2
d_gene: TRBD1

CDR3aa: CASSWSGTNTGELFF
CDR3nt: TGCGCCAGCAGCTGGTCGGGGACGAACACCGGGGAGCTGTTTTTT
abundance: -
v_gene: TRBV5-1
j_gene: TRBJ2-2
d_gene: -

CDR3aa: CASSGPGTGGTRGSYNEQFF
CDR3nt: TGTGCCAGCAGCGGGCCCGGGACAGGGGGCACGAGGGGCTCCTACAATGAGCAGTTCTTC
abundance: -
v_gene: TRBV9
j_gene: TRBJ2-1
d_gene: TRBD1

CDR3aa: CASSLAAGDYGYTF
CDR3nt: TGTGCCAGCAGCTTAGCGGCAGGGGACTATGGCTACACCTTC
abundance: few
v_gene: TRBV7-2
j_gene: TRBJ1-2
d_gene: -

CDR3aa: CASSPPDSDGYTF
CDR3nt: TGTGCCAGCAGCCCCCCGGACAGCGATGGCTACACCTTC
abundance: once
v_gene: TRBV11-3
j_gene: TRBJ1-2
d_gene: -

CDR3aa: CAWSVGGGGKLFF
CDR3nt: TGTGCCTGGAGTGTTGGGGGAGGCGGAAAACTGTTTTTT
abundance: -
v_gene: TRBV30
j_gene: TRBJ1-4
d_gene: -

CDR3aa: CASSPLAGGYNEQFF
CDR3nt: TGTGCCAGCTCACCACTAGCCGGGGGCTACAATGAGCAGTTCTTC
abundance: -
v_gene: TRBV18
j_gene: TRBJ2-1
d_gene: -

CDR3aa: CASRLRSETNTEAFF
CDR3nt: TGTGCCAGCAGGCTCCGGTCGGAGACCAACACTGAAGCTTTCTTT
abundance: -
v_gene: TRBV6-5
j_gene: TRBJ1-1
d_gene: -

CDR3aa: CASSQRTGLNTEAFF
CDR3nt: TGTGCCAGCAGCCAAAGGACAGGCTTGAACACTGAAGCTTTCTTT
abundance: -
v_gene: TRBV14
j_gene: TRBJ1-1
d_gene: TRBD1

CDR3aa: CATSDTPLTGGTFYSNQPQHF
CDR3nt: TGTGCCACCAGTGATACTCCTTTGACAGGGGGGACATTTTATAGCAATCAGCCCCAGCATTTT
abundance: -
v_gene: TRBV24-1
j_gene: TRBJ1-5
d_gene: TRBD1

CDR3aa: CASSLRALNTEAFF
CDR3nt: TGTGCCAGCAGCTTGCGAGCTCTAAACACTGAAGCTTTCTTT
abundance: -
v_gene: TRBV5-6
j_gene: TRBJ1-1
d_gene: -

CDR3aa: CASSGASGGFTDTQYF
CDR3nt: TGTGCCAGCAGCGGGGCTAGCGGGGGCTTCACAGATACGCAGTATTTT
abundance: -
v_gene: TRBV9
j_gene: TRBJ2-3
d_gene: TRBD2